The clone carrying this TCR beta chain was counted at least ten times. Antigen unknown. V gave up 1 base and J gave up 4 bases, with 11 bases separating them. From germline, CDR1 is MGHRA and CDR2 YSYEKL. The CDR3 runs to 15 residues. Transcripts of RNA were the source for amplifying TCR beta CDR3 regions. An initial RT-PCR round employing HTBI primers preceded a second-round multiplex PCR. TCRdb analysed the multiplex PCR reads with MiXCR anew, one entry per CDR3 protein. The table has over 500,000 distinct CDR3 sequences, about 20% seen once. The data stem from a study of Graves' ophthalmopathy and Graves' hyperthyroidism. Overall study findings and caveats: In predicting ophthalmopathy progression, the model reached roughly 71% sensitivity and about 73% specificity.

The chain employs TRBV4-1 and TRBJ1-3; no clear D gene. Material for sequencing was peripheral blood. This clonotype originated in a woman aged 18-29 years with stable Graves' hyperthyroidism. Some clones in this sample may be carry-over from other donors' samples. CDR3 sequence reads: CASSQGPLPGNTIYF. CDR3 sequence (DNA): TGCGCCAGCAGCCAAGGACCGTTACCCGGAAACACCATATATTTT.